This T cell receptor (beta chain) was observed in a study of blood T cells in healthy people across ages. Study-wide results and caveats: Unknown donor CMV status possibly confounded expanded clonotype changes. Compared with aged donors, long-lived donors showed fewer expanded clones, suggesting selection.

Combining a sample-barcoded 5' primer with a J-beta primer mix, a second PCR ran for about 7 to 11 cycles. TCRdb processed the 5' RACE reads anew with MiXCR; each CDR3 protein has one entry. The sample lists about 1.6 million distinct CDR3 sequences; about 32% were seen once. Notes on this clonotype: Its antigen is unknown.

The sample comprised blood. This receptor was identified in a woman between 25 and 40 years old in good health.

The CDR3 bases are TGTGCCACCCGGAGCACAGATACGCAGTATTTT. The encoded protein is CATRSTDTQYF. This chain uses TRBV28 with TRBJ2-3; D call uncertain. With 10 bases removed from V and 0 bases from J, the gap between germline ends came to 5 bases. CDR1 and CDR2 from the germline V gene are MDHEN and SYDVKM. CDR3 length: 11 residues. The whole variable domain, remainder taken from reference TRBV28 and TRBJ2-3, is DVKVTQSSRYLVKRTGEKVFLECVQDMDHENMFWYRQDPGLGLRLIYFSYDVKMKEKGDIPEGYSVSREKKERFSLILESASTNQTSMYLCATRSTDTQYFGPGTRLTVL.